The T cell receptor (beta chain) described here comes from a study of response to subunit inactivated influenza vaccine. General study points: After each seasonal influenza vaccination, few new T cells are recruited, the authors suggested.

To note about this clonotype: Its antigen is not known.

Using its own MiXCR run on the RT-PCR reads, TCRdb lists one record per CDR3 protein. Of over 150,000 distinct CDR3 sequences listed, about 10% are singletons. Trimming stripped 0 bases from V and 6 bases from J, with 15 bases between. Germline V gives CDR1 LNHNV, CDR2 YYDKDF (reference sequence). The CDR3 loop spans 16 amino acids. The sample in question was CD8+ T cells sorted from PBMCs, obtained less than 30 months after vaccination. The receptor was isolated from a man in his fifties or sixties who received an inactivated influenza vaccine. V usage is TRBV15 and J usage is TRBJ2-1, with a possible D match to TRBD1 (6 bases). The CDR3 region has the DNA TGTGCCACCAGCAGAGAGGAAACAGGGTTTGCCAATGAGCAGTTCTTC. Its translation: CATSREETGFANEQFF. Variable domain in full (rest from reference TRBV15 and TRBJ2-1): DAMVIQNPRYQVTQFGKPVTLSCSQTLNHNVMYWYQQKSSQAPKLLFHYYDKDFNNEADTPDNFQSRRPNTSFCFLDIRSPGLGDTAMYLCATSREETGFANEQFFGPGTRLTVL.